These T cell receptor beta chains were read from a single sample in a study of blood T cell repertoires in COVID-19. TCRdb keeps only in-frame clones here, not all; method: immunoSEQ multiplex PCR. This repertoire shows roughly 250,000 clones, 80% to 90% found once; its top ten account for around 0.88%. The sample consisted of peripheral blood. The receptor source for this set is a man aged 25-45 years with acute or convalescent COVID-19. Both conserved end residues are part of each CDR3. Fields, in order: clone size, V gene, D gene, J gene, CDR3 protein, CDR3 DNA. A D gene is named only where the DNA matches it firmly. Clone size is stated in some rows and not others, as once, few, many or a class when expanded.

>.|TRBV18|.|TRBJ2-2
CASSRGQRRDTGELFF
TGTGCCAGCTCACGAGGACAGCGAAGGGACACCGGGGAGCTGTTTTTT
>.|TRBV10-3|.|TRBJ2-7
CAISESGSPSYEQYF
TGTGCCATCAGTGAGTCGGGCAGCCCATCCTACGAGCAGTACTTC
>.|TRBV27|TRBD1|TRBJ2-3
CASSLSLGTGVSDTQYF
TGTGCCAGCAGTTTAAGTCTCGGGACAGGGGTCTCAGATACGCAGTATTTT
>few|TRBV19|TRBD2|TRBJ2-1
CASILREGRYNEQFF
TGTGCCAGTATCCTACGGGAGGGTCGTTACAATGAGCAGTTCTTC
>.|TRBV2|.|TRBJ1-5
CASSEQGLSNQPQHF
TGTGCCAGCAGTGAACAGGGACTTAGCAATCAGCCCCAGCATTTT
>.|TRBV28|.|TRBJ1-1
CASRETGLWDTEAFF
TGTGCCAGCAGGGAGACAGGACTCTGGGACACTGAAGCTTTCTTT
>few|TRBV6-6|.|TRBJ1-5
CASQEAGGNQPQHF
TGTGCCTCTCAGGAGGCTGGTGGCAATCAGCCCCAGCATTTT
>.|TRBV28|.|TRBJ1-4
CASGGPVRGEKLFF
TGTGCCAGCGGAGGACCGGTTCGAGGGGAAAAACTGTTTTTT
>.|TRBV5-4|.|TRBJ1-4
CASSLGGSRNEKLFF
TGTGCCAGCAGCCTGGGCGGCAGTAGGAATGAAAAACTGTTTTTT
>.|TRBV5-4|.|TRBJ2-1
CASSLIINEQFF
TGTGCCAGCAGCTTAATAATTAATGAGCAGTTCTTC
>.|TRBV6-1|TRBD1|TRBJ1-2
CASSEGLTADRLGYTF
TGTGCCAGCAGTGAAGGACTCACCGCGGACAGGCTGGGCTACACCTTC
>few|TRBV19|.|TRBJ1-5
CASSIDEAWQPQHF
TGTGCCAGTAGTATAGATGAAGCCTGGCAGCCCCAGCATTTT
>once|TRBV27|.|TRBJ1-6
CASSLGFHSPLHF
TGTGCCAGCAGTCTCGGGTTCCATTCACCCCTCCACTTT
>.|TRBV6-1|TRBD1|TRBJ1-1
CASSAQQGAFLNTEAFF
TGTGCCAGCAGTGCCCAACAGGGGGCCTTCTTGAACACTGAAGCTTTCTTT
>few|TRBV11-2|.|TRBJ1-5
CASSLAGGNQPQHF
TGTGCCAGCAGCTTAGCAGGGGGCAATCAGCCCCAGCATTTT
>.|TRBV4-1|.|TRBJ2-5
CASSQGGRGSQETQYF
TGCGCCAGCAGCCAAGGCGGTAGGGGCAGCCAAGAGACCCAGTACTTC
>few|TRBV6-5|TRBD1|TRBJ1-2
CASGTVAGYTF
TGTGCCAGCGGGACAGTTGCTGGCTACACCTTC
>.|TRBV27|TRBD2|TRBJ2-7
CASSFLAGVKDYEQYF
TGTGCCAGCAGTTTCCTAGCGGGAGTAAAGGACTACGAGCAGTACTTC
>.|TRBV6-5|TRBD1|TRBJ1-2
CASRKDRTLSDGYTF
TGTGCCAGCAGGAAGGACAGGACGTTGTCTGATGGCTACACCTTC
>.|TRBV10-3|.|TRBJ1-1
CAISEYVGGGAGTEAFF
TGTGCCATCAGTGAGTATGTAGGTGGAGGAGCCGGCACTGAAGCTTTCTTT
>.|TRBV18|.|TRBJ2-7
CASSPGSYEQYF
TGTGCCAGCTCACCCGGGAGTTACGAGCAGTACTTC
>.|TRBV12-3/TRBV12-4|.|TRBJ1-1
CASSLTRNTEAFF
TGTGCCAGCAGCTTAACACGGAACACTGAAGCTTTCTTT
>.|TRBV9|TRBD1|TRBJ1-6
CASTQGGQTTTDSPLHF
TGTGCCAGCACCCAGGGGGGACAGACAACGACGGATTCACCCCTCCACTTT
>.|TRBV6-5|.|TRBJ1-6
CASRGEGETSPLHF
TGTGCCAGCAGGGGTGAGGGAGAGACTTCACCCCTCCACTTT
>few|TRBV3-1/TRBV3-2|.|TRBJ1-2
CASSQDRQAGFYGYTF
TGTGCCAGCAGCCAAGATCGACAGGCCGGGTTCTATGGCTACACCTTC
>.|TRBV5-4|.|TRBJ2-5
CASSLVQVETQYF
TGTGCCAGCAGCTTGGTACAGGTGGAGACCCAGTACTTC
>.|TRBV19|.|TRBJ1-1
CASSIAANTEAFF
TGTGCCAGTAGTATTGCGGCGAACACTGAAGCTTTCTTT
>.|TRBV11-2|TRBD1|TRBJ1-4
CASSLNRGNEKLFF
TGTGCCAGCAGCTTGAACAGGGGAAATGAAAAACTGTTTTTT
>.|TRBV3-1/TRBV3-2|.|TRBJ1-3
CASSRGPSGNTIYF
TGTGCCAGCAGCAGGGGCCCATCTGGAAACACCATATATTTT
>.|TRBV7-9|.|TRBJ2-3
CASSPDPGEQYF
TGTGCCAGCAGCCCCGACCCAGGGGAGCAGTATTTT
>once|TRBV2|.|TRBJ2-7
CASSEIPARPIGEQYF
TGTGCCAGCAGTGAAATACCGGCCAGGCCTATTGGCGAGCAGTACTTC
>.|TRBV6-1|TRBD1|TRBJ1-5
CASREGTGRIQPQHF
TGTGCCAGCAGAGAAGGGACAGGGAGGATTCAGCCCCAGCATTTT
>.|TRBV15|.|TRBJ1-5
CATSRDRGLEGRGEHF
TGTGCCACCAGCAGAGATCGGGGATTAGAGGGGAGGGGGGAACATTTT
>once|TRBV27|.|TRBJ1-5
CASSLFQGRNQPQHF
TGTGCCAGCAGTCTCTTTCAGGGAAGGAATCAGCCCCAGCATTTT
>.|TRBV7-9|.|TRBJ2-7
CASSKDSNLQYF
TGTGCCAGCAGCAAAGACAGTAACCTACAGTACTTC
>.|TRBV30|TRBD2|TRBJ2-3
CAFGTSGIPDTQYF
TGTGCCTTCGGGACTAGCGGGATTCCAGATACGCAGTATTTT
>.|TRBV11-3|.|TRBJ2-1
CASSLAATTQFF
TGTGCCAGCAGCTTAGCTGCGACTACACAGTTCTTC
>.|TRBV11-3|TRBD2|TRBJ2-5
CASTGLAGALGTQYF
TGTGCCAGCACAGGACTAGCGGGGGCGCTGGGGACCCAGTACTTC
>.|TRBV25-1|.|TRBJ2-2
CASSEGGPGELFF
TGTGCCAGCAGTGAAGGGGGCCCCGGGGAGCTGTTTTTT
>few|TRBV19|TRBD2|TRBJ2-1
CASSRLAGTESSYNEQFF
TGTGCCAGTAGCAGACTAGCGGGAACTGAAAGCTCCTACAATGAGCAGTTCTTC
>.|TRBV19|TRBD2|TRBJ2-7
CASSMPAGGLSSYEQYF
TGTGCCAGTAGTATGCCAGCGGGGGGGCTGAGCTCCTACGAGCAGTACTTC
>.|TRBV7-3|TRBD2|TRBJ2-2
CASSLNWGLGNTGELFF
TGTGCCAGCAGCTTAAACTGGGGACTAGGGAACACCGGGGAGCTGTTTTTT
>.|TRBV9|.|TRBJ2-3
CASSVGWGGPPDTQYF
TGTGCCAGCAGCGTAGGTTGGGGGGGCCCGCCAGATACGCAGTATTTT
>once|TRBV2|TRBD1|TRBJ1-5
CASSGDRGSNQPQHF
TGTGCCAGCAGTGGGGACAGGGGAAGCAATCAGCCCCAGCATTTT